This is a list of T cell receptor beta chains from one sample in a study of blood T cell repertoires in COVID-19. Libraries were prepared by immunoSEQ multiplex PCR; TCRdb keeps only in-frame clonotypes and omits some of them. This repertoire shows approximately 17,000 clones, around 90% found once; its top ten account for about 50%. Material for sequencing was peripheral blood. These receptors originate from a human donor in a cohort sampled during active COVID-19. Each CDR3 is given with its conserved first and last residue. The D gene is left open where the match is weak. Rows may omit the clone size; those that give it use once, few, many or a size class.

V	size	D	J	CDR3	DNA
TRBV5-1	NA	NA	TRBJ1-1	CASSLAQVMGTEAFF	TGCGCCAGCAGCTTGGCCCAGGTCATGGGCACTGAAGCTTTCTTT
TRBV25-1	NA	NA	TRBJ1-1	CASSASGQPNTEAFF	TGTGCCAGCAGTGCCTCCGGACAGCCGAACACTGAAGCTTTCTTT
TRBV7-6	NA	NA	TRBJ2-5	CASSLNGRGAQETQYF	TGTGCCAGCAGCTTAAACGGACGGGGGGCCCAAGAGACCCAGTACTTC
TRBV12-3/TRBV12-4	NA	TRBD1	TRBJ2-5	CASSLGQQETQYF	TGTGCCAGCAGCCTGGGACAGCAAGAGACCCAGTACTTC
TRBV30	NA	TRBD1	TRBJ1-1	CAWTLGKGAGTEAFF	TGTGCCTGGACCCTGGGGAAGGGGGCAGGGACTGAAGCTTTCTTT
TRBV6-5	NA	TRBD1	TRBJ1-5	CASRRQGGSNQPQHF	TGTGCCAGCAGACGACAGGGTGGAAGCAATCAGCCCCAGCATTTT
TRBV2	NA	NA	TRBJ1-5	CASSGGATSNQPQHF	TGTGCCAGCAGTGGCGGAGCGACTAGCAATCAGCCCCAGCATTTT
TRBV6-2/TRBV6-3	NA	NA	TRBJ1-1	CASSPRGGGVGTEAFF	TGTGCCAGCAGCCCCAGAGGTGGGGGCGTAGGGACTGAAGCTTTCTTT
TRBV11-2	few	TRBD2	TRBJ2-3	CASSYSGGKGDTQYF	TGTGCCAGCAGCTATAGCGGGGGGAAAGGAGATACGCAGTATTTT
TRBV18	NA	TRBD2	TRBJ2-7	CASSLGSSGDREQYF	TGTGCCAGCTCACTAGGGTCTAGCGGGGACCGCGAGCAGTACTTC
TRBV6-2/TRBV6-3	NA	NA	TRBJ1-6	CASSKLINSPLHF	TGTGCCAGCAGCAAACTTATTAATTCACCCCTCCACTTT
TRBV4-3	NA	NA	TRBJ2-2	CASSQGARYTGELFF	TGCGCCAGCAGCCAAGGGGCCAGATACACCGGGGAGCTGTTTTTT
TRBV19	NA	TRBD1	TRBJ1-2	CASRPGQFNYGYTF	TGTGCCAGTAGACCGGGACAGTTTAACTATGGCTACACCTTC
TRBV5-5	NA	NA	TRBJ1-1	CASSSDPQGGNTEAFF	TGTGCCAGCAGCTCCGACCCGCAAGGGGGGAACACTGAAGCTTTCTTT
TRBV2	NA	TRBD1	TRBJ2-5	CARGQGGSGETQYF	TGTGCCAGAGGACAGGGAGGCTCGGGAGAGACCCAGTACTTC
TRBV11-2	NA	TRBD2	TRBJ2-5	CASSWGLAEETQYF	TGTGCCAGCAGCTGGGGACTAGCCGAAGAGACCCAGTACTTC
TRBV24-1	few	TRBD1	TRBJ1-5	CATSDLNRDRGGDRNQPQHF	TGTGCCACCAGTGATTTGAACCGGGACAGGGGAGGAGATCGCAATCAGCCCCAGCATTTT
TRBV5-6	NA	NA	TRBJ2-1	CASSFRVHSNEQFF	TGTGCCAGCAGCTTTCGGGTGCACTCTAATGAGCAGTTCTTC
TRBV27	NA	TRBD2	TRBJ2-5	CASRGIAGYSGETQYF	TGTGCCAGCAGGGGTATAGCGGGGTACTCTGGGGAGACCCAGTACTTC
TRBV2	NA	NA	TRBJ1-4	CASSEGSGGQANEKLFF	TGTGCCAGCAGTGAAGGCTCGGGGGGCCAAGCTAATGAAAAACTGTTTTTT
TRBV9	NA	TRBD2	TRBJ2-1	CASSVTSGDNEQFF	TGTGCCAGCAGCGTGACTAGCGGGGACAATGAGCAGTTCTTC
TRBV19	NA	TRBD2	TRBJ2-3	CASSPRTSGGTDTQYF	TGTGCCAGTAGCCCACGGACTAGCGGGGGTACAGATACGCAGTATTTT
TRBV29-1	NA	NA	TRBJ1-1	CTSNSGGTNEAFF	TGCACCTCCAATTCGGGAGGGACGAATGAAGCTTTCTTT
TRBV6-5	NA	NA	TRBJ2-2	CASSPGFGSTGELFF	TGTGCCAGCAGTCCGGGATTCGGTAGCACCGGGGAGCTGTTTTTT
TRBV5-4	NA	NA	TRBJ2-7	CASSLDTGGYEQYF	TGTGCCAGCAGCCTGGACACGGGTGGCTACGAGCAGTACTTC
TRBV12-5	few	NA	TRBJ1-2	CASALTGGHGYTF	TGTGCTAGTGCCCTGACGGGAGGCCATGGCTACACCTTC
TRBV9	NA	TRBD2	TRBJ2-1	CASSAGTSGGAYEQFF	TGTGCCAGCAGCGCAGGGACTAGCGGAGGGGCGTATGAGCAGTTCTTC
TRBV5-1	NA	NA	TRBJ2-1	CASSPVGGKSSYNEQFF	TGCGCCAGCAGCCCCGTGGGCGGGAAGAGCTCCTACAATGAGCAGTTCTTC
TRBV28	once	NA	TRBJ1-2	CATTRDTNNYGYTF	TGTGCCACTACCCGCGATACGAACAACTATGGCTACACCTTC
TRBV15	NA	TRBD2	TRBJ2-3	CATNPKRGGTDTQYF	TGTGCCACCAACCCAAAGCGGGGGGGGACAGATACGCAGTATTTT
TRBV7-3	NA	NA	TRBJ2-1	CASSFSSTSYNEQFF	TGTGCCAGCAGTTTTTCCTCTACCTCCTACAATGAGCAGTTCTTC
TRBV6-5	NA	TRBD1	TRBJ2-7	CASSPGQGVEQYF	TGTGCCAGCAGTCCGGGACAGGGGGTCGAGCAGTACTTC
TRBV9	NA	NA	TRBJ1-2	CASSPLGGSTYGYTF	TGTGCCAGCAGCCCGCTGGGGGGATCAACCTATGGCTACACCTTC
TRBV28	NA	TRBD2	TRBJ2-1	CASRQSGGNYNEQFF	TGTGCCAGCAGACAGAGCGGGGGCAACTACAATGAGCAGTTCTTC
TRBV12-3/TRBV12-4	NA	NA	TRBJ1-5	CASSGTGYQPQHF	TGTGCCAGCAGTGGCACAGGGTATCAGCCCCAGCATTTT
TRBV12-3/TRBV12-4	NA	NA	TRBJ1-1	CASSFRNTEAFF	TGTGCCAGCAGTTTCAGGAACACTGAAGCTTTCTTT
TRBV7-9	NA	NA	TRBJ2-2	CASSTTGTGELFF	TGTGCCAGCAGCACTACAGGGACCGGGGAGCTGTTTTTT
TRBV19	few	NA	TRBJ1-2	CASRQIIRGMFYGYTF	TGTGCCAGTAGGCAGATCATCAGGGGTATGTTCTATGGCTACACCTTC
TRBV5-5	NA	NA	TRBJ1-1	CASSLEAVRGTEAFF	TGTGCCAGCAGCTTGGAGGCAGTAAGAGGCACTGAAGCTTTCTTT
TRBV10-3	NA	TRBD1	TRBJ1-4	CAAGTGEKLFF	TGTGCCGCGGGGACAGGAGAAAAACTGTTTTTT
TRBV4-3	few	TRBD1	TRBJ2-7	CASSQGQDRAEQYF	TGCGCCAGCAGCCAGGGCCAGGACAGGGCCGAGCAGTACTTC